Described below is a single TCR beta chain sequence and its context. Its antigen is still unknown. For the second PCR, which ran for 7 to 11 cycles, a sample-barcoded 5' primer and a J-beta primer mix were used. TCRdb re-derived calls from the 5' RACE reads in MiXCR, one entry per CDR3 protein. The sample yields roughly 800,000 distinct CDR3 sequences, nearly 60% seen once. Researchers collected 9 to 10 milliliters of peripheral blood from every single donor. Trimming took off 7 bases at V and 12 bases at J, with 13 bases between the two ends. The CDR3 is 12 residues long. CDR1 is MNHNS, CDR2 SASEGT, per germline. The data stem from a study of blood T cells in healthy people across ages. Study conclusions and caveats: The unknown donor CMV status may have confounded expanded clonotype changes. Correlation between TCR beta diversity and naive T cell percentage was strong. Per-million-T-cell TCR beta diversity fell roughly linearly with age.

Sequencing input: blood. The chain is built from TRBV6-1 and TRBJ1-6, with D unresolved. This sequence originates from a man in his thirties or forties in good health. Here the CDR3 DNA reads TGTGCCAGCAAAGGACGGGGTGAACCCCTCCACTTT. It encodes CASKGRGEPLHF.